This passage covers 14 T cell receptor beta chains from one sample sequenced in a study of OX40 agonist ivuxolimab in advanced cancers. The repertoire was sequenced with immunoSEQ multiplex PCR; TCRdb's copy has only in-frame clones and lacks some. The data show almost 85,000 clones, with about 86% seen just once and under 7.5% held by the top ten. The sample was CD4+ or CD8+ T cells sorted from blood, taken in a trial of the OX40 agonist ivuxolimab. The receptors come from an adult with an advanced solid tumor such as melanoma, head and neck, liver or kidney cancer.

V is TRBV5-6 and J is TRBJ2-1; D is unclear. CDR1 and CDR2 from the germline V gene are SGHDT and YYEEEE. The V and J ends lost 0 bases and 8 bases respectively, with 9 bases between them. There are 13 residues in the CDR3. CDR3 in amino acids: CASSLDISHEQFF. CDR3 nucleotides: TGTGCCAGCAGCTTGGACATCAGCCATGAGCAGTTCTTC.

The chain uses TRBV19 and TRBJ1-4, with D tentatively TRBD1 (5 bases). This CDR3 is 13 amino acids long. Germline V lookup: CDR1 LNHDA, CDR2 SQIVND (reference sequence). V shed 9 bases and J shed 8 bases, with 16 bases lying between them. The CDR3 reads CASQGNPGEKLFF. The CDR3 DNA follows: TGTGCCAGCCAGGGCAACCCGGGGGAAAAACTGTTTTTT.

The chain couples TRBV18 to TRBJ2-7; TRBD1 agrees at 8 bases. Trimming cost V 3 bases and J 4 bases; bases outside gene matches: 5. This CDR3 has 14 amino acids. The germline V gene encodes CDR1 KGHSH and CDR2 LQKENI. The CDR3 DNA reads TGTGCCAGCTCACCGGACAGGGTGGATTACGAGCAGTACTTC. Translating it yields CASSPDRVDYEQYF.

This clone appeared a few times. The genes are TRBV10-3 and TRBJ2-1; no firm D call. In germline, CDR1 is ENHRY, CDR2 SYGVKD. The CDR3 covers 13 residues. With 3 bases removed from V and 8 bases from J, the gap between germline ends came to 11 bases. Here the CDR3 reads CAISEQFGYEQFF. DNA for the CDR3: TGTGCCATCAGTGAACAGTTTGGATATGAGCAGTTCTTC.

Regarding this clone: A junction boundary mismatches the germline segment, possibly from a read error. The chain recombines TRBV30 with TRBJ2-3, with a tentative D call TRBD2 (6 bases). The CDR3 spans 12 residues. Germline V gene sequence: CDR1 GTSNPN, CDR2 SVGIG (reference sequence). The CDR3 nucleotides read TGTGCCTCGAGTTCGGGAGCAGATACGCAGTATTTT. This gives the protein CASSSGADTQYF.

The J gene is TRBJ2-7, the V gene TRBV27; D gene unclear. This CDR3 is 14 amino acids long. The V end lost 6 bases, the J end lost 3 bases, and 15 bases lay between the germline ends. The germline V gene has CDR1 MNHEY and CDR2 SMNVEV (reference sequence). This CDR3 reads CASSYGSGRYEQYF. As DNA, the CDR3 is TGTGCCAGCAGCTACGGTAGTGGTCGCTACGAGCAGTACTTC.

The V and J genes are TRBV18 and TRBJ2-1; TRBD2 agrees at 10 bases. Trimming removed 6 bases from V and 0 bases from J; junction bases left unmatched: 11. Germline CDR1 and CDR2: KGHSH and LQKENI. CDR3 length: 18 residues. The CDR3 nucleotides read TGTGCCAGCTCCCGGAGGACTAGCGGAAGGAGCTCCTACAATGAGCAGTTCTTC. Translation: CASSRRTSGRSSYNEQFF. Based on the CDR3 plus reference TRBV18 and TRBJ2-1, the full variable domain is NAGVMQNPRHLVRRRGQEARLRCSPMKGHSHVYWYRQLPEEGLKFMVYLQKENIIDESGMPKERFSAEFPKEGPSILRIQQVVRGDSAAYFCASSRRTSGRSSYNEQFFGPGTRLTVL.

CDR3 in DNA: TGTGCCAGTAGTCCGAGGACACCCACATACACTGAAGCTTTCTTT. Translating gives CASSPRTPTYTEAFF. The chain links TRBV19 to TRBJ1-1, with D perhaps TRBD1 (5 bases). The germline gives CDR1 LNHDA, CDR2 SQIVND (reference sequence). V gave up 5 bases and J gave up 3 bases, with 16 bases separating them. CDR3 length: 15 residues. The complete variable domain, with remaining parts taken from reference TRBV19 and TRBJ1-1, reads DGGITQSPKYLFRKEGQNVTLSCEQNLNHDAMYWYRQDPGQGLRLIYYSQIVNDFQKGDIAEGYSVSREKKESFPLTVTSAQKNPTAFYLCASSPRTPTYTEAFFGQGTRLTVV.

The J gene is TRBJ2-5, the V gene TRBV30; 11 positions match TRBD2. Near its end, the DNA agrees better with TRBJ2-7, so the J call may be wrong. Germline V gene lookup returns CDR1 GTSNPN and CDR2 SVGIG (reference sequence). The CDR3 covers 14 residues. The CDR3 bases are TGTGCCTGGAGTCCCACTAGCGGGAGCTACGAGCAGTACTTC. Translating gives CAWSPTSGSYEQYF.

The genes are TRBV4-2 and TRBJ1-4, with D possibly matching TRBD1 (5 bases). V was clipped by 2 bases and J by 8 bases, with 15 bases between them. Per the germline V gene, CDR1 is LGHNA and CDR2 is YNFKEQ. The CDR3 consists of 15 residues. CDR3: CASSQLSGTVEKLFF. CDR3 nucleotides: TGTGCCAGCAGCCAACTCTCCGGGACCGTGGAAAAACTGTTTTTT.

This clone was picked up one time. The chain joins TRBV19 to TRBJ1-1; D possibly corresponds to TRBD1 (5 bases). V was pared by 7 bases and J by 7 bases, with 16 bases between. The CDR3 is 13 amino acids. Germline V gene lookup returns CDR1 LNHDA and CDR2 SQIVND (reference sequence). The CDR3 sequence: CASKGGGAGEAFF. As DNA, the CDR3 is TGTGCCAGTAAGGGCGGTGGGGCGGGTGAAGCTTTCTTT.

The CDR3 is CASSLESGDEQFF. The CDR3 DNA is TGTGCCAGCAGCTTGGAATCCGGGGATGAGCAGTTCTTC. The V call is TRBV5-6, the J call TRBJ2-1; perhaps TRBD2 as D (5 bases). The V gene lost 0 bases and the J gene lost 8 bases, with 9 bases spanning the gap. The length of the CDR3 is 13 residues. Germline values: CDR1 SGHDT, CDR2 YYEEEE.

The gene calls are TRBV15 and TRBJ2-1, with TRBD2 matching over 10 bases. CDR1 is LNHNV, CDR2 YYDKDF, per germline (reference sequence). The CDR3 contains 18 residues. Trimming at V came to 2 bases and at J to 0 bases, leaving 7 bases not matched to a gene. The CDR3 protein is CATSRQRTSGSSYNEQFF. DNA of the CDR3: TGTGCCACCAGCAGACAAAGGACTAGCGGAAGCTCCTACAATGAGCAGTTCTTC.

V usage is TRBV5-4 and J usage is TRBJ2-1; 7 bases align to TRBD2. CDR3 length: 16 residues. J lost 4 bases, V lost 2 bases, and 9 bases had no gene match. Germline values: CDR1 SGHNT, CDR2 YYREEE (reference sequence). Here the CDR3 reads CASSLERTRGYNEQFF. The CDR3 region has the DNA TGTGCCAGCAGCTTAGAAAGGACTAGAGGATACAATGAGCAGTTCTTC.